This record concerns one T cell receptor (beta chain) sequence. Its antigen is unidentified. Trimming shortened V by 0 bases and J by 1 base, and 12 bases separated the two germline ends. Germline CDR1 DFQATT, CDR2 SNEGSKA (reference sequence). The CDR3 loop spans 15 amino acids. The assay that was used to sequence DNA from cultured CD4+ T cells was the Oncomine TCR Beta short-read assay. TCRdb analysed the PCR reads with MiXCR anew, one entry per CDR3 protein. Among 10,000 to 13,000 distinct CDR3 sequences, around a third were seen once, and the ten largest hold 7.5% to 9%. The sample originates from a study of vaccination and CD4 T cells after COVID-19. About the research overall: The makeup of the convalescents was six males and four females, two of them Hispanic. Notes on the study in general: In median terms, SARS-CoV-2-reactive clonotypes went from about 20 to 38, a nonsignificant rise. The study found that a median roughly 89% of reactive clones in convalescent patients appeared only post-vaccination.

Treatment in this sample: roughly 10-day PBMC culture with coronavirus spike peptide pools or control peptides (ViraFEST assay). The sequenced material came from CD4+ T cells from blood, cultured in vitro. The sequence came from a human donor who had recovered from COVID-19. The chain employs TRBV20-1 and TRBJ1-1; a possible D gene is TRBD1 (6 bases). In DNA, the CDR3 is TGCAGTGCTAGAGATCCGCAAGGGGGGAACACTGAAGCTTTCTTT. Its protein product is CSARDPQGGNTEAFF.